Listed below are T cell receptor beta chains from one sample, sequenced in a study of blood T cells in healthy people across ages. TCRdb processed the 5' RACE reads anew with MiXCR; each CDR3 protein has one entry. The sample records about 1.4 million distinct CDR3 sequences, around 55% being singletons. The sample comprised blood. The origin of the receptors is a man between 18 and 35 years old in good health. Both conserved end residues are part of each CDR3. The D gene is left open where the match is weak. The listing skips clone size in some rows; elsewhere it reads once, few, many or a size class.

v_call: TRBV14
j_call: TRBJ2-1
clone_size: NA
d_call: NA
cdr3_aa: CASSQGRVEQFF
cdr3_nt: TGTGCCAGCAGTCAGGGTCGGGTTGAGCAGTTCTTC

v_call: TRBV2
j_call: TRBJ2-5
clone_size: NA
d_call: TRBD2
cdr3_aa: CASRGTSGGGGQQETQYF
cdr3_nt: TGTGCCAGCAGGGGGACTAGCGGGGGGGGCGGCCAACAAGAGACCCAGTACTTC

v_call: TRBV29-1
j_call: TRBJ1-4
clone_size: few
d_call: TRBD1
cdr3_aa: CSAAGGSSTNEKLFF
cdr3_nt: TGCAGCGCCGCAGGGGGCTCCTCAACTAATGAAAAACTGTTTTTT

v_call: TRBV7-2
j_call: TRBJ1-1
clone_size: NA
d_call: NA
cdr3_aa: CASSLEAGYTEAFF
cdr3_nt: TGTGCCAGCAGCTTAGAGGCAGGGTACACTGAAGCTTTCTTT

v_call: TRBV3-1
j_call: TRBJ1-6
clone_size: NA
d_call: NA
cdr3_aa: CASSPGRVRRAHSPLHF
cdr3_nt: TGTGCCAGCAGCCCCGGCAGGGTTCGGAGGGCGCATTCACCCCTCCACTTT

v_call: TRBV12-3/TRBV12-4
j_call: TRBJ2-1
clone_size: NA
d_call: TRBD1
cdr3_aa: CASSFSTGTGGNEQFF
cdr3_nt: TGTGCCAGCAGTTTCTCCACCGGGACAGGGGGTAATGAGCAGTTCTTC

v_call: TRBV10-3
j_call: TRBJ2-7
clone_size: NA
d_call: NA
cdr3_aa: CAISESTDSYNEQYF
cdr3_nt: TGTGCCATCAGTGAGTCAACGGACTCCTACAATGAGCAGTACTTC

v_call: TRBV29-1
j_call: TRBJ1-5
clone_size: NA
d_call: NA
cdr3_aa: CSVRLGGNQPQHF
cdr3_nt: TGCAGCGTTCGGCTAGGGGGCAATCAGCCCCAGCATTTT

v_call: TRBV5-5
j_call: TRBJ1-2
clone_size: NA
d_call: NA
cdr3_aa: CASSLWWRGPGYGYTF
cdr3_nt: TGTGCCAGCAGCTTGTGGTGGCGGGGGCCGGGCTATGGCTACACCTTC

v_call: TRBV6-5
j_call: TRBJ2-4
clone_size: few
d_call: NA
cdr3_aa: CASSPLGGDIQYF
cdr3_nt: TGTGCCAGCAGTCCCCTCGGAGGGGACATTCAGTACTTC

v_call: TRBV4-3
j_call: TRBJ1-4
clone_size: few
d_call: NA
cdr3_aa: CASTQGLGEKLFF
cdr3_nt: TGCGCCAGTACACAGGGTTTGGGAGAAAAACTGTTTTTT

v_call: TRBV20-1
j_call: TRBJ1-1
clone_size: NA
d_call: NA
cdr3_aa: CSAREWGTPSHTEAFF
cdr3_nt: TGCAGTGCTAGAGAATGGGGGACACCGAGTCACACTGAAGCTTTCTTT

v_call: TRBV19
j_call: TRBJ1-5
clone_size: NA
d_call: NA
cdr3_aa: CASSIVGRAGYNQPQHF
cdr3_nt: TGTGCCAGTAGTATAGTAGGGCGTGCAGGATACAATCAGCCCCAGCATTTT

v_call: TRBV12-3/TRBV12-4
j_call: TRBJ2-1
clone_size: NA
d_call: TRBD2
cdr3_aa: CASSLTSDNEQFF
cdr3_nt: TGTGCCAGCAGTTTGACTAGCGACAATGAGCAGTTCTTC

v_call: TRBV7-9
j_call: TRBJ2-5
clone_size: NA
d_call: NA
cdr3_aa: CASSSPPGGEETQYF
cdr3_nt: TGTGCCAGCAGCTCCCCCCCGGGGGGCGAAGAGACCCAGTACTTC

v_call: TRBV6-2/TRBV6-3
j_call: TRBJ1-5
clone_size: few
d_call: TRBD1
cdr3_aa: CASSALEWSFLRDRAYQPQHF
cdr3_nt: TGTGCCAGCAGTGCCCTGGAGTGGTCCTTTCTCCGGGACAGGGCTTATCAGCCCCAGCATTTT

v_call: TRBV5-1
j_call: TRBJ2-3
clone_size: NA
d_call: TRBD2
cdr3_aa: CASSLGNSGSWTDTQYF
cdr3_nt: TGCGCCAGCAGCTTGGGTAATAGCGGGAGTTGGACAGATACGCAGTATTTT

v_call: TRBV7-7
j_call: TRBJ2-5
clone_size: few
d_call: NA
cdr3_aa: CASSLMGSGGETQYF
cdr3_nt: TGTGCTAGCAGCTTAATGGGGAGTGGGGGCGAGACCCAGTACTTC